These T cell receptor beta chains were read from a single sample in a study of T cells in Graves' hyperthyroidism and ophthalmopathy. TCRdb re-analysed the multiplex PCR reads in MiXCR, keeping a single row per CDR3 protein. The repertoire holds 370,000 or so distinct CDR3 sequences, with 15% to 18% as singletons. The sequenced sample consisted of blood. Receptors originate from a woman aged 18-35 years with Graves' hyperthyroidism that later progressed to Graves' ophthalmopathy. Both conserved end residues are part of each CDR3. The order of the fields is clone size, J gene, V gene, D gene, CDR3 DNA, CDR3 protein. A D gene is named only where the DNA matches it firmly. The size of a clone is reported for some rows only, either as once, few or many, or as a class for expanded clones.

size: few
J: TRBJ1-4
V: TRBV7-9
D: TRBD1
DNA: TGTGCCAGCAGCCTTGACAGGGGAAAACTGTTTTTT
CDR3: CASSLDRGKLFF

size: -
J: TRBJ1-1
V: TRBV10-3
D: -
DNA: TGTGCCATCAGTGCTTCCGGGCCGAGAAAAGGAGGAACTGAAGCTTTCTTT
CDR3: CAISASGPRKGGTEAFF

size: -
J: TRBJ1-5
V: TRBV20-1
D: -
DNA: TGCAGTGCTAGAAGAGACAATCAGCCCCAGCATTTT
CDR3: CSARRDNQPQHF

size: few
J: TRBJ2-5
V: TRBV7-8
D: -
DNA: TGTGCCAGCAGCCCTTATCCAGGGGACCAAGAGACCCAGTACTTC
CDR3: CASSPYPGDQETQYF

size: many
J: TRBJ2-2
V: TRBV27
D: -
DNA: TGTGCCAGCAGTTTATTTAGGAGCGGCGGGGAGCTGTTTTTT
CDR3: CASSLFRSGGELFF

size: few
J: TRBJ2-7
V: TRBV15
D: TRBD1
DNA: TGTGCCACCAGCAGCGGGCAGGGGGCGGTCGAGCAGTACTTC
CDR3: CATSSGQGAVEQYF

size: -
J: TRBJ2-7
V: TRBV7-9
D: -
DNA: TGTGCCAGCAGCCCCCTTGACGGGTGGGACGAGCAGTACTTC
CDR3: CASSPLDGWDEQYF

size: -
J: TRBJ2-1
V: TRBV9
D: TRBD2
DNA: TGTGCCAGCAGCGCGAGACTAGCCGACAATGAGCAGTTCTTC
CDR3: CASSARLADNEQFF

size: -
J: TRBJ2-3
V: TRBV20-1
D: -
DNA: TGCAGTGCTATGGACCCGTCGCAGTATTTT
CDR3: CSAMDPSQYF

size: -
J: TRBJ1-3
V: TRBV4-3
D: -
DNA: TGCGCCAGCAGCGGGTTCGAGGGCTCTGGAAACACCATATATTTT
CDR3: CASSGFEGSGNTIYF

size: many
J: TRBJ2-7
V: TRBV20-1
D: -
DNA: TGCAGTGCTAGAGTACAGGGTAGATACGAGCAGTACTTC
CDR3: CSARVQGRYEQYF